The 11 T cell receptor beta chains given below trace back to one sample, sequenced in a study of shared clonotypes between healthy human individuals. Naive CD8 cells were CD45RO-negative, positively selected for CCR7, excluding terminally differentiated effector memory CD45RA+ cells. TCRdb keeps only in-frame clones here, not all; method: immunoSEQ multiplex PCR. The sample comprises approximately 840,000 clones, approximately 96% of which are singletons, and under 0.3% rests with the top ten. Material for sequencing was naive CD8+ T cells sorted from blood. These receptors were taken from a man aged 30 to 39 in good health.

V is TRBV29-1 and J is TRBJ2-5; 8 bases are shared with TRBD1. There are 15 residues in the CDR3. Germline V gene data show CDR1 as SQVTM and CDR2 as ANQGSEA. Trimming removed 5 bases from V and 3 bases from J; junction bases left unmatched: 11. CDR3 in DNA: TGCAGCGTTTACTCCGGGACAGGCGGGGAAGAGACCCAGTACTTC. Its protein product is CSVYSGTGGEETQYF.

This chain links TRBV6-6 with TRBJ1-1; no clear D gene. V was pared by 2 bases and J by 3 bases, with 10 bases between. The germline gives CDR1 MNHNY, CDR2 SVGAGI (reference sequence). This CDR3 is built from 14 residues. CDR3 in amino acids: CASSYRGMDTEAFF. The CDR3 nucleotides are TGTGCCAGCAGTTACCGCGGGATGGACACTGAAGCTTTCTTT.

V and J are TRBV5-4 and TRBJ2-5, with 7 bases identical to TRBD1. In germline, CDR1 is SGHNT, CDR2 YYREEE (reference sequence). Trimming took 4 bases from V and 1 from J; bases not matched to a gene: 10. CDR3 length: 16 amino acids. For the CDR3, the DNA is TGTGCCAGCAGCGGATATACAGGGGCCTTCCAAGAGACCCAGTACTTC. The encoded protein is CASSGYTGAFQETQYF. Combining the CDR3 with reference TRBV5-4 and TRBJ2-5 gives the whole variable domain ETGVTQSPTHLIKTRGQQVTLRCSSQSGHNTVSWYQQALGQGPQFIFQYYREEENGRGNFPPRFSGLQFPNYSSELNVNALELDDSALYLCASSGYTGAFQETQYFGPGTRLLVL.

Worth noting for this clone: A read error may account for a junction end that differs from germline. V gene TRBV29-1 combines with J gene TRBJ2-2, with D perhaps matching TRBD2 (5 bases). This CDR3 has 14 residues. Germline CDR1 reads SQVTM; CDR2 reads ANQGSEA. The CDR3 spells CSVEGLANTGELFF. Here the CDR3 DNA reads TGCAGCGTCGAAGGACTTGCTAACACCGGGGAGCTGTTTTTT.

The V gene is TRBV9, the J gene TRBJ1-2; D possibly corresponds to TRBD1 (5 bases). Deletions cut 3 bases from V and 0 bases from J, with 18 bases between. This CDR3 has 17 residues. Germline loops: CDR1 SGDLS, CDR2 YYNGEE. The CDR3: CASSDRDRGRSNYGYTF. CDR3 nucleotide sequence: TGTGCCAGCAGCGACCGTGACAGAGGAAGATCTAACTATGGCTACACCTTC. Supplemented by reference TRBV9 and TRBJ1-2, the full variable domain reads DSGVTQTPKHLITATGQRVTLRCSPRSGDLSVYWYQQSLDQGLQFLIQYYNGEERAKGNILERFSAQQFPDLHSELNLSSLELGDSALYFCASSDRDRGRSNYGYTFGSGTRLTVV.

The count of this clone is one. The genes are TRBV5-4 and TRBJ2-3; a weak D match, TRBD2 (8 bases). V lost 4 bases and J lost 4, with 19 bases in between. Germline loops: CDR1 SGHNT, CDR2 YYREEE (reference sequence). The CDR3 extends over 16 amino acids. The CDR3 is CASSQGDYSGADTQYF. The CDR3 nucleotides read TGTGCCAGCAGCCAGGGGGACTATAGCGGGGCAGATACGCAGTATTTT.

The J gene is TRBJ2-7, the V gene TRBV14; D tentatively reads TRBD1 or TRBD2 (5 bases each). Trimming shortened V by 2 bases and J by 0 bases, and 20 bases separated the two germline ends. Looked up from germline, CDR1 is SGHDN and CDR2 is FVKESK. This CDR3 is 18 amino acids long. This CDR3 is CASSQRAPNFGASYEQYF. The CDR3 nucleotides read TGTGCCAGCAGCCAAAGGGCCCCCAACTTCGGGGCCTCCTACGAGCAGTACTTC.

The chain combines TRBV15 with TRBJ2-7; D is perhaps TRBD1 (5 bases). The CDR3 spans 14 residues. CDR1 and CDR2 (germline): LNHNV, YYDKDF (reference sequence). The V and J ends lost 4 bases and 6 bases respectively, with 16 bases between them. The CDR3 is CATSKDSPLGEQYF. The CDR3 bases are TGTGCCACCAGCAAAGACAGCCCACTCGGCGAGCAGTACTTC.

The J gene is TRBJ2-5, the V gene TRBV11-3, with D uncertain. The CDR3 covers 15 residues. From germline, CDR1 is SGHNT and CDR2 YENEEA. V was trimmed by 1 base and J by 3 bases, leaving 12 bases between them. CDR3 protein: CASSLGVATEETQYF. The CDR3 nucleotides read TGTGCCAGCAGCTTAGGTGTGGCTACCGAAGAGACCCAGTACTTC.

The chain combines TRBV18 with TRBJ1-2, with 12 bases lining up with TRBD1. From germline, CDR1 is KGHSH and CDR2 LQKENI. Losses at the gene ends were 6 bases for V and 4 bases for J; bases not matched to a gene: 12. The CDR3 extends over 17 amino acids. The CDR3 nucleotides read TGTGCCAGCTCCCCGGGACAGGGGGCGGTAGCCGGCTATGGCTACACCTTC. Translated, it gives CASSPGQGAVAGYGYTF.

This clone was observed once. The chain joins TRBV7-9 to TRBJ1-5; D not resolved. Germline V gives CDR1 SEHNR, CDR2 FQNEAQ (reference sequence). This CDR3 contains 16 residues. The ends were cut back, 2 bases at V and 0 bases at J, with 11 bases in the middle. CDR3 region: CASSLSGLYSNQPQHF. CDR3 nucleotides: TGTGCCAGCAGCTTAAGCGGCCTTTATAGCAATCAGCCCCAGCATTTT.